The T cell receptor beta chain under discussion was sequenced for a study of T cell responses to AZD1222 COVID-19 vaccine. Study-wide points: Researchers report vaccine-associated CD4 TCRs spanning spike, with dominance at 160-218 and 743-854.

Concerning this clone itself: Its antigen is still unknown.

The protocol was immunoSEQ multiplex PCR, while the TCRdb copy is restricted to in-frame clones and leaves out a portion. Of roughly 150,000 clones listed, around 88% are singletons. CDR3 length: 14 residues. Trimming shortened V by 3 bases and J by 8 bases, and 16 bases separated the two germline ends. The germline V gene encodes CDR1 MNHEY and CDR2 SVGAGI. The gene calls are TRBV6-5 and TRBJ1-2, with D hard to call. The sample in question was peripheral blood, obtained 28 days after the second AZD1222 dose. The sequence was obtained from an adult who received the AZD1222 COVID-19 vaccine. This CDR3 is CASSYSYDMRGYTF. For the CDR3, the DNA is TGTGCCAGCAGTTATTCCTACGACATGAGGGGCTACACCTTC.